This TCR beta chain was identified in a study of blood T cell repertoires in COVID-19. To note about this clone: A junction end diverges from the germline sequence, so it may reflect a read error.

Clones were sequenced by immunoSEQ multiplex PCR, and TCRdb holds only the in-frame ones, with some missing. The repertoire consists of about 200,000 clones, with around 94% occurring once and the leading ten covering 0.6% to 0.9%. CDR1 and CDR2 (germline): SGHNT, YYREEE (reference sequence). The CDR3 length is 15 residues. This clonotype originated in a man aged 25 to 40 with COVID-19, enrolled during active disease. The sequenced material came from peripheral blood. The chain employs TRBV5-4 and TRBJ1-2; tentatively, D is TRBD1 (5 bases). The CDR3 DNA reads TGTGCCAGCCGCTTCGGGGGGGACTTAGACTATGGCTACACCTTC. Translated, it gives CASRFGGDLDYGYTF.